The rows below give T cell receptor beta chains drawn from one sample of a study of T-cell memory formation after mild COVID-19. One entry per CDR3 protein results from TCRdb running MiXCR on the 5' RACE reads. This sample yields roughly 180,000 distinct CDR3 sequences, of which about 18% are seen a single time; about 4% belongs to the top ten. The sequenced sample consisted of PBMCs or a T cell subset sorted from them (not recorded which). These receptors were obtained from a man aged 18 to 30 who had mild COVID-19 (a few samples of this study predate the infection). Cell type and time point are not known. CDR3s leave out the opening cysteine and the closing phenylalanine or tryptophan.

V,CDR3
TRBV28,ATTVPYGYT
TRBV5-1,ASSSREGGTEAF
TRBV20-1,SASTGFRGANVLT
TRBV2,ASSEEGATQY
TRBV7-3,ASSRRRGARDEQF
TRBV5-1,ASSLESLKDTQY
TRBV4-3,ASSQDRFAGRYGYT
TRBV6-5,ASSLYRGTEAF
TRBV12-3/TRBV12-4,ASKWGSHGTQY
TRBV28,ASSEGQGQGYT
TRBV20-1,SARPLRTLTSTDTQY
TRBV10-2,ASSENRFQETQY
TRBV7-3,ASSSFLSNEQF
TRBV29-1,SLRRGGEETQY
TRBV6-6,ASSPDRDSYNEQF
TRBV5-4,ASSIRDSYEQY
TRBV7-2,ASQRDTGPYEQY
TRBV3-1,ASSPGRWGSPLH
TRBV4-3,ASSPPIGAWGVTDTQY
TRBV20-1,SVGRGLNQPQH
TRBV7-8,ASSLLFKSGGEQY
TRBV7-2,ASAALNQPQH
TRBV5-1,ASGEPKSRPWGYT
TRBV5-1,ASSLGQTTGELF
TRBV12-5,ASAPQGPSYEQY
TRBV7-2,ASSSTGLAGETF
TRBV9,ASSPIAGGADTQY
TRBV6-2/TRBV6-3,ASSPVAGELF
TRBV7-2,ASSKGTGIQETQY
TRBV20-1,SARTTGRHRSYT
TRBV7-9,ASSRDTGADTQY
TRBV6-5,ASRRPGQGASGYT
TRBV7-9,ASSYGPGRRMNTEAF
TRBV20-1,SARPGLPYGYT
TRBV29-1,SVQLAGGSDTQY
TRBV28,ASTPSGFNQETQY
TRBV15,ATSRAGTSRGETQY
TRBV9,ASSVGVLETQY
TRBV7-2,ASSSEGSLNTEAF
TRBV7-2,ASATRGAVDTGELF
TRBV20-1,SARRTANTEAF
TRBV27,ASSFSGGSPGELF
TRBV20-1,SASRSAVHEQY
TRBV5-1,ASSLFNEQF
TRBV18,ASSPPHRGNEQF
TRBV29-1,SVRQSGTGELF
TRBV6-5,ASSFRLEGTGELF
TRBV10-3,AISESFSPLH
TRBV12-3/TRBV12-4,ASTRDSPNYGYT
TRBV12-5,ASGFNTGNQPQH